Reported below is one T cell receptor (beta chain). What it recognizes is unknown. Treatment noted: oral pan-JAK inhibitor, 5-10 mg twice daily. Individuals with alopecia areata gave both lesional scalp punch biopsies and peripheral blood for collection. The entry originates in a study of CD8+ T cells in alopecia areata. Study details: Tofacitinib treatment spanned 6 to 18 months, with 6 months off drug afterward. Study outcomes and limitations: Amid tofacitinib therapy, many expanded lesional clones stayed present in scalp and blood. Resident alphabeta T cells of normal skin are also sequenced in scalp samples.

Looked up from germline, CDR1 is SGHRS and CDR2 is YFSETQ. Trimming at V came to 5 bases and at J to 9 bases, leaving 10 bases not matched to a gene. The length of the CDR3 is 14 residues. Reverse transcribed after extraction, RNA yielded cDNA as the sequencing template. Profiled with immunoSEQ multiplex PCR; TCRdb holds only in-frame clones, not every one. The sample records about 220,000 clones, about 50% being singletons. The V call is TRBV5-1, the J call TRBJ2-1, with 8 bases lining up with TRBD2. The material was CD4+ T cells sorted from blood, obtained at week 4, from a patient treated with tofacitinib. The origin of this receptor is a human donor with alopecia areata. CDR3 region: CASRESGGRGEQFF. Written as DNA, the CDR3 is TGCGCCAGCAGGGAAAGCGGGGGAAGGGGTGAGCAGTTCTTC.